A single sample is the source of the 31 T cell receptor beta chains below, sequenced in a study of blood T cell repertoires in COVID-19. The assay was immunoSEQ multiplex PCR, and TCRdb's table has in-frame clones only and misses some. The sample gives under 55,000 clones, 84% of which show up once; more than 2.5% is in the top ten. Sequencing was done on a sample of peripheral blood. These receptors originate from a man aged 50-60 years with acute or convalescent COVID-19.

This chain uses TRBV24-1 with TRBJ2-3; 7 bases fit TRBD1. Germline-derived CDR1 and CDR2 are KGHDR and SFDVKD. J gave up 1 base and V 1 base, and 4 bases lay outside the gene matches. The CDR3 is 16 residues long. This chain's CDR3 is CATSDFEGAGTDTQYF. Here the CDR3 DNA reads TGTGCCACCAGTGATTTCGAGGGGGCCGGCACAGATACGCAGTATTTT.

CDR3 bases: TGTGCCAGCAGCCAAGACCGGGACAGTACAATTCGAAACCAAGAGACCCAGTACTTC. Its protein is CASSQDRDSTIRNQETQYF. This chain links TRBV3-1 (or the pseudogene TRBV3-2) with TRBJ2-5; 7 bases are a match to TRBD1. The V and J ends lost 0 bases and 0 bases, in that order; junction bases with no gene match: 13. The CDR3 length is 19 residues. Germline CDR1 reads LGHDT; CDR2 reads YNNKEL (reference sequence).

V usage is TRBV6-6 and J usage is TRBJ1-5; 7 nucleotides line up with TRBD1. Germline V gene data show CDR1 as MNHNY and CDR2 as SVGAGI (reference sequence). The V gene end was trimmed by 5 bases and the J gene end by 6 bases; junction bases not matched to a gene: 4. CDR3 length: 13 amino acids. The CDR3: CASSTTGPQPQHF. The CDR3 DNA sequence: TGTGCCAGCAGTACGACAGGGCCTCAGCCCCAGCATTTT.

This chain joins TRBV7-2 and TRBJ2-4, with D maybe TRBD1 (5 bases). The CDR3 extends over 16 amino acids. The V gene's germline CDR1 is SGHTA and CDR2 FQGNSA. V gave up 1 base and J gave up 1 base, with 11 bases separating them. For the CDR3, the DNA is TGTGCCAGCAGCTTAGGGGGCTTCGGGGCCAAAAACATTCAGTACTTC. Translation: CASSLGGFGAKNIQYF.

For this clone: The junction and the germline gene differ at one end; a read error may be behind it. The chain couples TRBV20-1 to TRBJ2-1; TRBD1 agrees at 8 bases. CDR3 length: 10 amino acids. Per germline, CDR1 DFQATT and CDR2 SNEGSKA (reference sequence). The CDR3 reads CSASGDRHVF. CDR3 nucleotides: TGCAGTGCTAGCGGGGACAGGCACGTCTTC.

V gene TRBV2 combines with J gene TRBJ2-2, with D perhaps matching TRBD2 (6 bases). The V gene's germline CDR1 is SNHLY and CDR2 FYNNEI. V was clipped by 6 bases and J by 1 base, with 15 bases between them. This CDR3 region has 16 residues. The CDR3 sequence is CASRGLLRMNTGELFF. The CDR3 nucleotides are TGTGCCAGCAGGGGACTTTTGCGGATGAACACCGGGGAGCTGTTTTTT. Looking up the rest from reference TRBV2 and TRBJ2-2 gives the full variable domain: EPEVTQTPSHQVTQMGQEVILRCVPISNHLYFYWYRQILGQKVEFLVSFYNNEISEKSEIFDDQFSVERPDGSNFTLKIRSTKLEDSAMYFCASRGLLRMNTGELFFGEGSRLTVL.

This clone has a single count. The rearrangement links TRBV12-3 or TRBV12-4 to TRBJ1-2, with 12 bases aligning to TRBD1. This CDR3 region has 12 residues. The trim removed 5 bases at V and 12 bases at J, leaving 4 bases unmatched. The CDR3 DNA reads TGTGCCAGCAGTATGGGACAGGGGGCTCACACCTTC. It translates to CASSMGQGAHTF.

The chain combines TRBV19 with TRBJ1-5; TRBD1 might be the D (6 bases). The CDR3 contains 14 residues. V shed 3 bases and J shed 3 bases, with 9 bases lying between them. Germline CDR1 and CDR2: LNHDA and SQIVND (reference sequence). This CDR3 reads CASSIYRVNQPQHF. As DNA, the CDR3 is TGTGCCAGTAGTATCTACAGGGTCAATCAGCCCCAGCATTTT.

The chain employs TRBV5-1 and TRBJ1-4, with a possible D match to TRBD1 (5 bases). This CDR3 is 15 amino acids long. V lost 2 bases to trimming and J lost 4 bases, with 12 bases between them. The V gene's germline CDR1 is SGHRS and CDR2 YFSETQ. The CDR3 bases are TGCGCCAGCAGCTTCAACCGGGGGTATAATGAAAAACTGTTTTTT. Protein sequence: CASSFNRGYNEKLFF. Using reference TRBV5-1 and TRBJ1-4 for the parts outside the CDR3, the full variable domain is KAGVTQTPRYLIKTRGQQVTLSCSPISGHRSVSWYQQTPGQGLQFLFEYFSETQRNKGNFPGRFSGRQFSNSRSEMNVSTLELGDSALYLCASSFNRGYNEKLFFGSGTQLSVL.

This clone turned up a few times. The DNA for the CDR3 is TGCGCCAGCAGTGAAGACGAGGGACTAGCGGGAGACAATGAGCAGTTCTTC. Its protein is CASSEDEGLAGDNEQFF. The J gene is TRBJ2-1, the V gene TRBV10-1; 14 nucleotides match TRBD2. The ends lost 3 bases at V and 5 bases at J; junction bases unmatched: 6. The CDR3 runs to 17 residues. Germline V gives CDR1 WNHNN, CDR2 SYGVQD (reference sequence).

This clone is a singleton in its sample. This rearrangement joins TRBV6-6 to TRBJ1-4; no clear D. CDR1 is MNHNY, CDR2 SVGAGI, per germline (reference sequence). The CDR3 has 14 residues. The V end was cut by 5 bases, the J end by 6 bases, with 13 bases between. The CDR3 DNA reads as TGTGCCAGCAGTCTCCGGCCTCAGGATGAAAAACTGTTTTTT. Protein: CASSLRPQDEKLFF.

The chain combines TRBV7-9 with TRBJ2-2; 7 nucleotides line up with TRBD1. Per germline, CDR1 SEHNR and CDR2 FQNEAQ (reference sequence). This CDR3 has 12 residues. The V and J ends lost 8 bases and 7 bases, in that order; junction bases with no gene match: 4. The CDR3 protein is CASLAGGGELFF. The CDR3 DNA follows: TGTGCCAGCCTAGCAGGGGGCGGGGAGCTGTTTTTT.

The rearrangement joins TRBV2 to TRBJ2-1, with D possibly matching TRBD2 (5 bases). Germline lookup yields CDR1 SNHLY and CDR2 FYNNEI. The CDR3 runs to 15 residues. Trimming stripped 5 bases from V and 0 bases from J, with 11 bases between. CDR3 loop: CASSLAGDSYNEQFF. The CDR3 nucleotides read TGTGCCAGCAGTCTGGCGGGCGACTCCTACAATGAGCAGTTCTTC.

The rearrangement joins TRBV9 to TRBJ1-1; D may be TRBD1 (6 bases). Between the trimmed V and J ends, which lost 0 bases and 6 bases, there was a span of 9 bases. This CDR3 has 13 amino acids. Germline CDR1 and CDR2: SGDLS and YYNGEE. CDR3 protein: CASSVEQGAEAFF. Here the CDR3 DNA reads TGTGCCAGCAGCGTAGAACAGGGCGCTGAAGCTTTCTTT. Full variable domain (missing parts from reference TRBV9 and TRBJ1-1): DSGVTQTPKHLITATGQRVTLRCSPRSGDLSVYWYQQSLDQGLQFLIQYYNGEERAKGNILERFSAQQFPDLHSELNLSSLELGDSALYFCASSVEQGAEAFFGQGTRLTVV.

This clone has just one count. The rearrangement joins TRBV6-5 to TRBJ2-7; 9 nucleotides agree with TRBD2. Per germline, CDR1 MNHEY and CDR2 SVGAGI. J gave up 5 bases and V 6 bases, and 11 bases lay outside the gene matches. The length of the CDR3 is 15 residues. In DNA, the CDR3 is TGTGCCAGCAGAGAGGGTAGCGGGAGCAACCACGAGCAGTACTTC. This encodes CASREGSGSNHEQYF.

The chain combines TRBV27 with TRBJ2-7; D is possibly TRBD2 (5 bases). Germline CDR1 MNHEY, CDR2 SMNVEV (reference sequence). The CDR3 sequence is 14 residues long. The V and J ends lost 3 bases and 2 bases respectively, with 11 bases between them. The CDR3 protein is CASSFGGPTYEQYF. The CDR3 DNA follows: TGTGCCAGCAGTTTTGGCGGGCCTACCTACGAGCAGTACTTC.

In this sample, this clone turned up once. The chain employs TRBV6-5 and TRBJ2-2; the D gene is possibly TRBD2 (7 bases). Germline CDR1 reads MNHEY; CDR2 reads SVGAGI. CDR3 length equals 15 residues. V shed 7 bases and J shed 4 bases, with 16 bases lying between them. The CDR3 loop is CASMGGHLLTGELFF. The CDR3 bases are TGTGCCAGCATGGGGGGGCACCTTCTCACCGGGGAGCTGTTTTTT.

The chain has TRBV6-5 and TRBJ2-1; 11 positions match TRBD2. V trimming: 8 bases; J trimming: 6 bases; junction bases outside the gene matches: 6. From germline, CDR1 is MNHEY and CDR2 SVGAGI. The CDR3 loop spans 14 amino acids. This CDR3 is CASYSLAGGNEQFF. The CDR3 DNA sequence: TGTGCCAGCTATAGTCTAGCGGGGGGCAATGAGCAGTTCTTC.

The chain has TRBV7-8 and TRBJ2-7, with TRBD1 identical over 8 bases. The V segment lost 5 bases and the J segment 6 bases; nucleotides outside the gene matches: 3. The CDR3 contains 12 residues. Per germline, CDR1 SGHVS and CDR2 FQNEAQ. CDR3 loop: CASSRTGFEQYF. For the CDR3, the DNA is TGTGCCAGCAGCCGGACAGGGTTCGAGCAGTACTTC.

CDR3 sequence (DNA): TGCGCCAGCAGCCAAGATTATACAGGGGCCTATGGCTACACCTTC. Protein product: CASSQDYTGAYGYTF. The genes are TRBV4-1 and TRBJ1-2, with 7 bases that match TRBD1. The length of the CDR3 is 15 residues. CDR1 and CDR2 from the germline V gene are MGHRA and YSYEKL. Unmatched junction bases numbered 5, after V lost 0 bases and J lost 4 bases.

The V and J genes are TRBV11-3 and TRBJ1-1; D uncertain. Germline CDR1 reads SGHNT; CDR2 reads YENEEA. V was pared by 1 base and J by 6 bases, with 9 bases between. The CDR3 is 13 amino acids. CDR3: CASSLAVFSEAFF. CDR3 DNA: TGTGCCAGCAGCTTAGCGGTATTCTCTGAAGCTTTCTTT.

This sequence joins TRBV5-1 and TRBJ1-2; D remains ambiguous. Germline V lookup: CDR1 SGHRS, CDR2 YFSETQ. V was pared by 0 bases and J by 2 bases, with 11 bases between. This CDR3 is 15 amino acids long. CDR3 amino acids: CASSLVGGANYGYTF. CDR3 in DNA: TGCGCCAGCAGCTTGGTTGGAGGTGCAAACTATGGCTACACCTTC. Together with reference TRBV5-1 and TRBJ1-2, the CDR3 gives the full variable domain: KAGVTQTPRYLIKTRGQQVTLSCSPISGHRSVSWYQQTPGQGLQFLFEYFSETQRNKGNFPGRFSGRQFSNSRSEMNVSTLELGDSALYLCASSLVGGANYGYTFGSGTRLTVV.

The chain couples TRBV5-1 to TRBJ2-7; TRBD2 might be the D (6 bases). This CDR3 contains 15 residues. Germline lookup yields CDR1 SGHRS and CDR2 YFSETQ. V lost 0 bases and J 3 bases, leaving 13 bases between the germline ends. The CDR3 DNA reads as TGCGCCAGCAGCTTGGATTGGGGAGGCATCTACGAGCAGTACTTC. Translating it yields CASSLDWGGIYEQYF. The full variable domain, rest sourced from reference TRBV5-1 and TRBJ2-7, is KAGVTQTPRYLIKTRGQQVTLSCSPISGHRSVSWYQQTPGQGLQFLFEYFSETQRNKGNFPGRFSGRQFSNSRSEMNVSTLELGDSALYLCASSLDWGGIYEQYFGPGTRLTVT.

V and J are TRBV11-2 and TRBJ2-4, with 9 bases fitting TRBD2. The CDR3 contains 15 residues. Losses at the gene ends were 2 bases for V and 7 bases for J; bases not matched to a gene: 6. Germline CDR1 and CDR2: SGHAT and FQNNGV. In DNA, the CDR3 is TGTGCCAGCAGCTTAATGCGGGAGGGCCTGAACATTCAGTACTTC. It yields the protein CASSLMREGLNIQYF.

The chain joins TRBV7-8 to TRBJ1-5; D possibly corresponds to TRBD1 (6 bases). Trimming took 5 bases from V and 5 from J, leaving 16 bases between them. The CDR3 runs to 15 residues. CDR1 is SGHVS and CDR2 is FQNEAQ in the germline V gene. This chain's CDR3 is CASSIGQSRDQPQHF. CDR3 DNA sequence: TGTGCCAGCAGCATAGGACAGAGCCGGGATCAGCCCCAGCATTTT.

This chain connects TRBV28 to TRBJ1-5, with a possible D match to TRBD1 (5 bases). Trimming removed 6 bases from V and 1 base from J, with 13 bases in between. The CDR3 length is 15 residues. Germline CDR1 MDHEN, CDR2 SYDVKM. Here the CDR3 DNA reads TGTGCCAGCAGGGGGGGAGGGACCAGCAATCAGCCCCAGCATTTT. It yields the protein CASRGGGTSNQPQHF.

This clone was seen only a few times. The chain has TRBV3-1 (or the pseudogene TRBV3-2) and TRBJ2-5; TRBD2 matches at 13 bases. This CDR3 has 17 residues. The V gene's germline CDR1 is LGHDT and CDR2 YNNKEL (reference sequence). After removal of 2 bases from V and 5 bases from J, the junction contained 8 bases not matched to a gene. The CDR3 DNA reads TGTGCCAGCAGCCAAAGGGCGCTGACTAGCGGGGGGGAGACCCAGTACTTC. This encodes CASSQRALTSGGETQYF.

The V call is TRBV2, the J call TRBJ2-3; 11 nucleotides line up with TRBD1. The CDR3 extends over 15 amino acids. Unmatched junction bases numbered 5, after V lost 7 bases and J lost 2 bases. The germline V gene encodes CDR1 SNHLY and CDR2 FYNNEI. This chain's CDR3 is CASTMDRGLTDTQYF. The CDR3 DNA follows: TGTGCCAGCACTATGGACAGGGGGCTCACAGATACGCAGTATTTT.

This clone appeared a few times. This rearrangement joins TRBV2 to TRBJ1-3; unclear D gene. The germline CDR1 and CDR2 sequences are SNHLY and FYNNEI. V lost 6 bases, J lost 0 bases, and 12 bases lay in between. The CDR3 length is 15 residues. The CDR3 loop is CASSELQSSGNTIYF. Written as DNA, the CDR3 is TGTGCCAGCAGCGAATTACAGAGCTCTGGAAACACCATATATTTT.

The chain recombines TRBV19 with TRBJ1-5, with a tentative D call TRBD1 (6 bases). Germline V CDR1 and CDR2: LNHDA, SQIVND (reference sequence). This CDR3 comprises 13 residues. V gave up 7 bases and J gave up 5 bases, with 12 bases separating them. CDR3 loop: CASTRGSDQPQHF. The CDR3 nucleotides are TGTGCCAGTACCAGGGGTTCCGATCAGCCCCAGCATTTT.

CDR3 DNA: TGTGCCAGCAGCCTGGACCCTAGCGGGAGGGCCAACGAGCAGTACTTC. Residues: CASSLDPSGRANEQYF. The chain employs TRBV5-4 and TRBJ2-7; TRBD2 agrees at 12 bases. J gave up 5 bases and V 4 bases, and 10 bases lay outside the gene matches. The CDR3 loop spans 16 amino acids. Germline V gene lookup returns CDR1 SGHNT and CDR2 YYREEE (reference sequence).